This T cell receptor beta chain appears in the sequencing data of a study of molecular identifiers for immune sequencing clone quantification. The germline V and J ends were trimmed by 5 bases and 4 bases, with 11 bases remaining between them. The germline CDR1 and CDR2 sequences are SGHTA and FQGTGA. This CDR3 has 13 residues. This clonotype was seen many times. Its target is not known. Study-wide points: Over 99% of effector molecules, but under 1% in naive cells, were held by clones with more than 20 RNA copies.

Sorted inputs of about 17,000 to 1,100,000 cells, with 10%, 30% or 50% RNA, yielded naive CD8 libraries. The CD8+CD4-CCR7+CD45RA+ phenotype defined the sorted naive CD8 T cells. TCRdb re-called the PCR reads through MiXCR, storing one row per CDR3 protein. The sample yields 550,000 to 750,000 distinct CDR3 sequences, roughly 21% seen once. The V call is TRBV7-3, the J call TRBJ2-5, with no clear D. The clonotype was recovered from a human donor in good health. Some libraries in this study had Jurkat cell RNA spiked in. The sequencing input was naive CD8+ T cells from blood, with Jurkat cell RNA spiked in. Subset in this sample: FACS-sorted CD8+CD4-CCR7+CD45RA+ naive T cells. The CDR3: CASSPHSLETQYF. Here the CDR3 DNA reads TGTGCCAGCAGCCCCCACTCCCTAGAGACCCAGTACTTC. Based on the CDR3 plus reference TRBV7-3 and TRBJ2-5, the full variable domain is GAGVSQTPSNKVTEKGKYVELRCDPISGHTALYWYRQSLGQGPEFLIYFQGTGAADDSGLPNDRFFAVRPEGSVSTLKIQRTERGDSAVYLCASSPHSLETQYFGPGTRLLVL.